Each of the 17 T cell receptor beta chains below was sequenced from the same sample in a study of blood T cell repertoires in COVID-19. Some clones are missing from TCRdb's copy, which holds only in-frame ones; the method was immunoSEQ multiplex PCR. Of 300,000 to 350,000 clones in the sample, 88% were seen once. The sample comprised peripheral blood. The source is an older woman with COVID-19, enrolled during active disease.

The V call is TRBV25-1, the J call TRBJ2-7, with 8 nucleotides matching TRBD1. With V trimmed by 5 bases and J by 6 bases, 15 bases remained unmatched. The germline gives CDR1 MGHDK, CDR2 SYGVNS. The CDR3 has 16 amino acids. The CDR3: CASSSTGTGNVSEQYF. DNA for the CDR3: TGTGCCAGCAGTTCAACCGGGACAGGTAACGTAAGCGAGCAGTACTTC.

The J gene is TRBJ2-7, the V gene TRBV9; possibly TRBD1 for D (6 bases). The CDR3 has 15 residues. CDR1 and CDR2 (germline): SGDLS, YYNGEE. V lost 5 bases to trimming and J lost 2 bases, with 17 bases between them. CDR3 nucleotide sequence: TGTGCCAGCAGTCCAGCCAGGGGCTCGGCCTACGAGCAGTACTTC. This sequence encodes CASSPARGSAYEQYF.

The chain employs TRBV7-2 and TRBJ2-5, with 11 positions matching TRBD2. V shed 1 base, J shed 5 bases, and the junction held 6 bases outside the gene matches. CDR1 is SGHTA, CDR2 FQGNSA, per germline. The CDR3 sequence is 16 residues long. DNA for the CDR3: TGTGCCAGCAGCTTAGTGGCTAGCGGGGGGTGGGAGACCCAGTACTTC. Protein: CASSLVASGGWETQYF.

The genes are TRBV6-5 and TRBJ1-4, with D uncertain. Looked up from germline, CDR1 is MNHEY and CDR2 is SVGAGI. This CDR3 contains 10 residues. V was cut by 8 bases and J by 11 bases, with 9 bases left in between. The CDR3 DNA reads as TGTGCCAGCCAAGCCAATAAACTGTTTTTT. It yields the protein CASQANKLFF.

This chain links TRBV19 with TRBJ1-6, with 10 bases matching TRBD1. With V trimmed by 7 bases and J by 11 bases, 11 bases remained unmatched. The CDR3 consists of 15 residues. The germline gives CDR1 LNHDA, CDR2 SQIVND (reference sequence). The CDR3 loop reads CASTSLDRGNAPLHF. CDR3 DNA sequence: TGTGCCAGTACCTCCTTGGACAGGGGGAATGCACCCCTCCACTTT.

V is TRBV12-3 or TRBV12-4 and J is TRBJ2-1; maybe TRBD2 (6 bases). The CDR3 sequence is 11 residues long. V was trimmed by 8 bases and J by 6 bases, leaving 8 bases between them. The CDR3 DNA reads as TGTGCCAGCTCCGGGAGCAATGAGCAGTTCTTC. Its translation: CASSGSNEQFF.

The gene calls are TRBV7-2 and TRBJ1-6, with TRBD1 as a possible D gene (6 bases). The CDR3 has 14 amino acids. CDR1 and CDR2 from the germline V gene are SGHTA and FQGNSA. Trimming cost V 4 bases and J 10 bases, with 14 bases left between them. The CDR3, as DNA: TGTGCCAGCAGCTACCAGGGGATTCAATCACCCCTCCACTTT. Translating it yields CASSYQGIQSPLHF.

The V call is TRBV6-2 or TRBV6-3, the J call TRBJ2-7; 9 bases are a match to TRBD1. CDR1 and CDR2 from the germline V gene are MNHEY and SVGEGT. V dropped 2 bases and J dropped 3; count of bases not matched to a gene: 2. The CDR3 is 14 amino acids. The CDR3 DNA sequence: TGTGCCAGCAGTTACCCGGACAGGGGCTACGAGCAGTACTTC. Amino acids: CASSYPDRGYEQYF.

Only a few counts were recorded for this clone. The rearrangement links TRBV7-9 to TRBJ2-1; 11 nucleotides align to TRBD2. From germline, CDR1 is SEHNR and CDR2 FQNEAQ (reference sequence). The CDR3 spans 14 residues. V lost 1 base and J lost 10; bases outside the gene matches: 3. In DNA form, the CDR3 reads TGTGCCAGCAGCTTAGTAACTAGCGGGGGAGAGCAGTTCTTC. It yields the protein CASSLVTSGGEQFF.

DNA for the CDR3: TGTGCCAGCAGCTTACAGAGCTCCTACAATGAGCAGTTCTTC. Translation gives CASSLQSSYNEQFF. The chain carries TRBV5-8 and TRBJ2-1; the D is unclear. The CDR3 loop spans 14 amino acids. The germline V gene has CDR1 SGHTS and CDR2 YDEGEE. The V and J ends lost 2 bases and 0 bases respectively, with 6 bases between them.

The chain has TRBV10-3 and TRBJ2-7; D is ambiguous. This CDR3 is built from 13 residues. Germline V CDR1 and CDR2: ENHRY, SYGVKD. Trimming shortened V by 2 bases and J by 6 bases, and 11 bases separated the two germline ends. DNA for the CDR3: TGTGCCATCAGTGAGGGCTCTCCGGGCGAGCAGTACTTC. It translates to CAISEGSPGEQYF.

V is TRBV28 and J is TRBJ1-2; 7 nucleotides match TRBD1. Germline V gene lookup returns CDR1 MDHEN and CDR2 SYDVKM. The CDR3 is 13 residues long. Germline trimming cut 11 bases from V and 3 bases from J; bases unmatched to any gene: 9. CDR3 coding DNA: TGTGCCTGCAACAGGGGTGGGGACTATGGCTACACCTTC. Protein: CACNRGGDYGYTF.

The CDR3 here is CASSFTGVAEAFF. In DNA form, the CDR3 reads TGTGCCAGCAGTTTCACAGGGGTAGCTGAAGCTTTCTTT. The chain uses TRBV12-3 or TRBV12-4 and TRBJ1-1; 7 bases match TRBD1. The CDR3 length is 13 residues. After removal of 3 bases from V and 6 bases from J, the junction contained 4 bases not matched to a gene.

The chain carries TRBV19 and TRBJ1-5; 7 bases are shared with TRBD1. CDR1 and CDR2 (germline): LNHDA, SQIVND (reference sequence). This CDR3 comprises 15 residues. Trimming cost V 2 bases and J 4 bases; bases outside gene matches: 5. CDR3 loop: CASSIKIQGNQPQHF. CDR3 DNA: TGTGCCAGTAGTATAAAGATACAGGGGAATCAGCCCCAGCATTTT.

This chain uses TRBV24-1 with TRBJ2-3; 9 bases line up with TRBD2. Trimming at V came to 5 bases and at J to 12 bases, leaving 8 bases not matched to a gene. From germline, CDR1 is KGHDR and CDR2 SFDVKD. This CDR3 comprises 13 residues. In DNA form, the CDR3 reads TGTGCCACCAGTGTGGGTAGCGGGAGTGCCCAGTATTTT. It codes for CATSVGSGSAQYF.

This clone came up a few times. This chain joins TRBV28 and TRBJ1-2; possible D gene TRBD1, 5 bases. Trimming pared 6 bases from V and 7 bases from J, leaving 18 bases between. Germline V gene sequence: CDR1 MDHEN, CDR2 SYDVKM. This CDR3 is 14 amino acids long. The CDR3 DNA reads TGTGCCAGCAGCCGCTGGGAGGGCGGGGGTGGCTACACCTTC. This translates into CASSRWEGGGGYTF.

V gene TRBV12-3 or TRBV12-4 combines with J gene TRBJ1-1; D perhaps matches TRBD1 (5 bases). V dropped 2 bases and J dropped 6 bases, with 10 bases sitting between them. The CDR3 contains 13 residues. The CDR3: CASSLQGRAEAFF. CDR3 nucleotides: TGTGCCAGCAGTTTACAGGGCAGGGCTGAAGCTTTCTTT.